This T cell receptor (beta chain) was observed in a study of blood T cell repertoires in COVID-19. At the level of the study: Sites in the United States, Italy and Spain provided acute and convalescent COVID-19 samples. In each case, the material was cDNA or gDNA derived from T cells, B-cell-depleted T cells, or PBMCs.

Authors' processing steps: Reference gene primers were amplified, and this amplification served to estimate nucleated cell counts. The data were produced by immunoSEQ multiplex PCR, yet TCRdb's version contains in-frame clones alone and is incomplete. V, J and clone size reflect that table, while D and trimming were determined from the DNA. Of 200,000 to 250,000 clones in the sample, over 60% were seen once. This CDR3 spans 14 amino acids. Germline-derived CDR1 and CDR2 are LNHNV and YYDKDF (reference sequence). Trimming took 5 bases from V and 3 from J, leaving 11 bases between them. The genes are TRBV15 and TRBJ1-5; D not certain. The sequenced sample was peripheral blood. The TCR was taken from a woman between 65 and 79 years old with acute or convalescent COVID-19. The CDR3 DNA reads as TGTGCCACCAGCCCCCGGACTTTCAATCAGCCCCAGCATTTT. Translated: CATSPRTFNQPQHF.